These 9 T cell receptor beta chains originate from one sample sequenced in a study of T-cell reconstitution after alpha-beta-depleted transplantation in children. Molecular barcoding with unique molecular identifiers was used for the TCRbeta library. TCRdb itself ran the PCR reads through MiXCR, one entry per CDR3 protein. The table includes 300,000 to 400,000 distinct CDR3 sequences, roughly 16% detected once. Sequenced here: PBMCs, mostly from graft donor cells, sampled 360 days after TCRalphabeta/CD19-depleted stem cell transplant. These receptors were obtained from a male patient aged 2-10 years who had a stem cell transplant for acute lymphoblastic leukemia, so the T cells may come from the graft donor.

In the case of this clonotype: At one boundary the junction diverges from the germline segment, which might be a read error. The chain links TRBV5-1 to TRBJ2-1; possibly TRBD1 for D (5 bases). The CDR3 has 14 amino acids. Germline assignment: CDR1 SGHRS and CDR2 YFSETQ. This CDR3 reads CASSSGAGGNEEFF. The CDR3 nucleotides read TGCGCCAGCAGTAGTGGGGCTGGTGGCAATGAGGAGTTCTTC.

The chain carries TRBV12-3 or TRBV12-4 and TRBJ1-4, with unresolved D. CDR3 size: 14 residues. Trimming stripped 3 bases from V and 5 bases from J, with 10 bases between. The CDR3 coding sequence is TGTGCCAGCAGTTTTCGGCACGGGAATGAAAAACTGTTTTTT. Amino acids: CASSFRHGNEKLFF.

The chain is built from TRBV20-1 and TRBJ2-1; the D call may be TRBD1 or TRBD2 (5 bases each). This CDR3 is 16 amino acids long. Germline values: CDR1 DFQATT, CDR2 SNEGSKA (reference sequence). Between the trimmed V and J ends, which lost 0 bases and 0 bases, there was a span of 12 bases. The CDR3 bases are TGCAGTGCTAGAGATTTGAAGGGGAGCTCCTACAATGAGCAGTTCTTC. Amino acid sequence: CSARDLKGSSYNEQFF.

This clonotype was recorded many times. The chain employs TRBV27 and TRBJ2-1; 11 bases map to TRBD2. There are 17 residues in the CDR3. The junction had 14 bases not matched to a gene; V was cut back by 5 bases and J by 8 bases. Germline CDR1 is MNHEY and CDR2 is SMNVEV (reference sequence). The DNA of the CDR3 is TGTGCCAGCAGTCCCAGGGGGTTAGCGGGAGGGCCCCATGAGCAGTTCTTC. It yields the protein CASSPRGLAGGPHEQFF.

This clonotype was counted only a few times. The V and J genes are TRBV5-1 and TRBJ1-4; D gene ambiguous. The CDR3 is 14 residues long. Germline values: CDR1 SGHRS, CDR2 YFSETQ. With 5 bases removed from V and 1 base from J, the gap between germline ends came to 9 bases. The CDR3 DNA follows: TGCGCCAGCAGTGAGAGGGAAACTAATGAAAAACTGTTTTTT. This gives the protein CASSERETNEKLFF. Complete variable domain (other parts from reference TRBV5-1 and TRBJ1-4): KAGVTQTPRYLIKTRGQQVTLSCSPISGHRSVSWYQQTPGQGLQFLFEYFSETQRNKGNFPGRFSGRQFSNSRSEMNVSTLELGDSALYLCASSERETNEKLFFGSGTQLSVL.

The rearrangement joins TRBV29-1 to TRBJ2-3; TRBD2 agrees at 11 bases. V dropped 0 bases and J dropped 6; count of bases not matched to a gene: 11. Germline-derived CDR1 and CDR2 are SQVTM and ANQGSEA. This CDR3 region has 17 residues. The CDR3 sequence is CSVEDLLAGGPPDTQYF. In DNA, the CDR3 is TGCAGCGTTGAAGACCTCCTAGCGGGAGGCCCCCCGGATACGCAGTATTTT.

The chain is built from TRBV12-3 or TRBV12-4 and TRBJ1-5; no definite D call. The CDR3 runs 14 residues. Trimming removed 5 bases at V and 6 bases at J, with 14 bases between. The CDR3 here is CASSEVGSGQPQHF. CDR3 DNA sequence: TGTGCCAGCAGTGAAGTGGGGTCCGGTCAGCCCCAGCATTTT.

The CDR3, as DNA: TGTGCCAGCAGTGGACAGGGGGCGGTCACTGAAGCTTTCTTT. It yields the protein CASSGQGAVTEAFF. This chain uses TRBV6-1 with TRBJ1-1; 10 bases are a match to TRBD1. After removal of 4 bases from V and 4 bases from J, the junction contained 3 bases not matched to a gene. Germline loops: CDR1 MNHNS, CDR2 SASEGT. The CDR3 length is 14 residues.

This clonotype was observed at least ten times. The CDR3 end shows no conserved phenylalanine or tryptophan, and so a read error is likely. The chain has TRBV7-9 and TRBJ2-1; TRBD1 might be the D (6 bases). This CDR3 is built from 16 residues. Trimming took 4 bases from V and 7 from J, leaving 20 bases between them. The germline gives CDR1 SEHNR, CDR2 FQNEAQ (reference sequence). The CDR3 sequence is CASSYPPQGLWNEQFS. In DNA, the CDR3 is TGTGCCAGCAGCTACCCCCCTCAGGGGCTATGGAATGAGCAGTTCTCC.